This T cell receptor beta chain was sequenced during a study of T-cell memory formation after mild COVID-19. A 5'RACE reaction primed in the constant segment made cDNA libraries of TCR alpha and TCR beta, and these carried sample barcodes and UMIs. Each CDR3 protein gets one entry after TCRdb re-called the 5' RACE reads with MiXCR. The data hold around 130,000 distinct CDR3 sequences, with about 17% observed a single time. This clonotype came up a few times. Antigen unknown. This CDR3 is 13 amino acids long. Trimming stripped 1 base from V and 5 bases from J, with 8 bases between. The germline V gene encodes CDR1 LGHNA and CDR2 YSLEER. General study points: Clones shrinking from day 15 to 85 showed even CD4/CD8 mixes; later expanders tilted CD4+. Researchers found some responding clones in pre-infection memory, a sign that cross-reactive memory joined.

The sequenced sample consisted of PBMCs or a T cell subset sorted from them (not recorded which). The chain uses TRBV4-3 and TRBJ2-5; D is ambiguous. The receptor was isolated from an adult woman who had mild COVID-19 (a few samples of this study predate the infection). Cell type and time point are not known. Here the CDR3 DNA reads TGCGCCAGCAGCCAAGGGCGTCGGGAGACCCAGTACTTC. Protein sequence: CASSQGRRETQYF.